This T cell receptor (beta chain) was sequenced for a study of T cell repertoires in cytomegalovirus infection. Study-level information: Matching HLA type, along with CMV infection, was indicated by public TCR beta signatures.

In TCRdb, the reads were re-called with MiXCR into one record per CDR3 protein. The sample carries about 190,000 distinct CDR3 sequences, 9.5% recorded once. Study-level findings and limits: Clonotype analysis showed dominance of the ex vivo response by HLA-C-restricted CMV-specific TCR beta clonotypes. Frequencies of public TCR beta families were cumulated, and this identified carriers of CMV plus the relevant HLA.

This clonotype was detected only a few times. Its antigen is currently unknown. The sequenced sample consisted of PBMCs. This sequence was found in a human donor in good health (CMV status not recorded). Some clones in this sample may be carry-over from other donors' samples.

The CDR3 loop reads CASGRWGTNQPQHF. CDR3 sequence (DNA): TGTGCCAGCGGGAGGTGGGGTACAAATCAGCCCCAGCATTTT. The chain joins TRBV6-2 or TRBV6-3 to TRBJ1-5; D is unresolved. Germline V lookup: CDR1 MNHEY, CDR2 SVGEGT. The CDR3 extends over 14 amino acids. V was pared by 8 bases and J by 4 bases, with 15 bases between.